This TCR beta chain was sequenced during a study of T cell repertoires in cytomegalovirus infection (dated by TCRdb to between 2017 and 2020). Notes on the research overall: Because public TCR beta signatures pointed to carriage of CMV infection together with the matching HLA type, the HLA type of each donor mattered for the analysis. Paper-wide results and their limitations: The ex vivo response was dominated by HLA-C-restricted CMV-specific TCR beta clonotypes, which also provided the single most frequent clonotype in two of eight donors. In both this cohort and an independent cohort of over 350 donors, the cumulative frequency of public TCR beta family members distinguished carriers of CMV infection plus the relevant HLA type.

This clonotype occurred a few times. It has no known antigen specificity. Per-base qualities were not stored, and no clone one base away is much larger. Instrument used: Illumina HiSeq 1500. The public reads were reprocessed in TCRdb via fastp at Q25 and MiXCR, keeping in-frame beta chains. Identical CDR3 protein sequences are pooled into one entry, listed with their most common genes and DNA. The sample table records about 740,000 distinct CDR3 sequences; under 40% of these occur just once. 2.8% of the sample is held by the ten biggest clonotypes. Measured from the cysteine to the phenylalanine, the CDR3 is 14 residues long. This entry keeps only the CDR3 DNA: 42 bases, framed from base 1. V lost 6 bases and J lost 5 bases; the stretch between them is 13 bases long.

This chain joins TRBV12-3 or TRBV12-4 to TRBJ1-4, with no reliable assignment of the D segment. The specimen sequenced was PBMCs. This receptor was obtained from a human donor in good health (CMV status not recorded). Some clones in this sample may be carry-over from other donors' samples. The nucleotide sequence reads TGTGCCAGCAGACCAACCGGGAGGAATGAAAAACTGTTTTTT. The encoded protein is CASRPTGRNEKLFF.